The 32 T cell receptor beta chains below all came from one sample that was sequenced in a study of blood T cell repertoires in COVID-19. Profiling relied on immunoSEQ multiplex PCR, and the TCRdb table lists in-frame clones only, not all of them. The profile shows about 140,000 clones, roughly 85% of them singletons. The sample taken for sequencing was PBMCs or T cells enriched from blood (not recorded which). The receptors shown here come from a woman between 45 and 65 years old who had recovered from COVID-19.

The chain links TRBV10-1 to TRBJ2-5; TRBD2 agrees at 10 bases. Germline V gene sequence: CDR1 WNHNN, CDR2 SYGVQD (reference sequence). The CDR3 totals 15 residues. Trimming removed 2 bases from V and 6 bases from J; junction bases left unmatched: 6. The CDR3 here is CASSEGSSGSKTQYF. The CDR3 coding sequence is TGCGCCAGCAGTGAGGGGTCTAGCGGGAGTAAGACCCAGTACTTC.

V is TRBV11-3 and J is TRBJ1-5; the D gene is possibly TRBD1 (5 bases). Germline CDR1 and CDR2: SGHNT and YENEEA. CDR3 size: 18 residues. Between the trimmed V and J ends, which lost 4 bases and 0 bases, there was a span of 19 bases. CDR3 nucleotide sequence: TGTGCCAGCAGCTCACTGGACAAGTCGCGTTATAGCAATCAGCCCCAGCATTTT. Its protein is CASSSLDKSRYSNQPQHF.

In this sample, this clone turned up a few times. The chain is built from TRBV7-9 and TRBJ1-1; 7 bases align to TRBD1. The J segment lost 7 bases and the V segment lost 1 base, leaving 3 bases of the junction unmatched. This CDR3 has 13 residues. Germline V gives CDR1 SEHNR, CDR2 FQNEAQ (reference sequence). The CDR3, as DNA: TGTGCCAGCAGCTTAGGAGGGGGCGGTGAAGCTTTCTTT. Translating gives CASSLGGGGEAFF.

The table lists this clone with a count of one. CDR3 sequence: CASRGLAGGPGTDTQYF. CDR3 sequence (DNA): TGTGCCAGCAGGGGACTAGCGGGGGGGCCCGGCACAGATACGCAGTATTTT. This sequence joins TRBV11-3 and TRBJ2-3; 16 bases are a match to TRBD2. V gave up 6 bases and J gave up 1 base; unmatched junction bases: 4. There are 17 residues in the CDR3. Germline CDR1 SGHNT, CDR2 YENEEA. The full variable domain, with the rest looked up from reference TRBV11-3 and TRBJ2-3, is EAGVVQSPRYKIIEKKQPVAFWCNPISGHNTLYWYLQNLGQGPELLIRYENEEAVDDSQLPKDRFSAERLKGVDSTLKIQPAELGDSAVYLCASRGLAGGPGTDTQYFGPGTRLTVL.

CDR3 sequence reads: CASSSGALSGLFF. The CDR3 DNA follows: TGTGCCAGTAGTAGCGGGGCCCTATCAGGGCTGTTTTTT. This sequence joins TRBV19 and TRBJ2-2; D is possibly TRBD2 (6 bases). The CDR3 runs 13 residues. In germline, CDR1 is LNHDA, CDR2 SQIVND (reference sequence). Trimming stripped 4 bases from V and 13 bases from J, with 16 bases between.

V is TRBV5-4 and J is TRBJ1-6, with 7 positions matching TRBD1. The CDR3 contains 14 residues. J was trimmed by 7 bases and V by 1 base; bases with no gene match: 2. Germline-derived CDR1 and CDR2 are SGHNT and YYREEE (reference sequence). CDR3: CASSLTGANSPLHF. The DNA for the CDR3 is TGTGCCAGCAGCTTGACAGGGGCGAATTCACCCCTCCACTTT.

The V gene is TRBV28, the J gene TRBJ2-7, with D unclear. Deletions cut 1 base from V and 2 bases from J, with 12 bases between. Germline loops: CDR1 MDHEN, CDR2 SYDVKM. The CDR3 extends over 15 amino acids. For the CDR3, the DNA is TGTGCCAGCAGTTTATATCAAGCGCAGCCCTACGAGCAGTACTTC. This codes for CASSLYQAQPYEQYF.

This chain joins TRBV4-2 and TRBJ1-1; D is unclear. The CDR3 length is 15 residues. Per germline, CDR1 LGHNA and CDR2 YNFKEQ. Trimming left V 0 bases short and J 1 base short, with 9 bases between. The CDR3 region is CASSQDQSGNTEAFF. The CDR3 DNA reads TGTGCCAGCAGCCAAGATCAGTCAGGGAACACTGAAGCTTTCTTT.

DNA of the CDR3: TGTGCCAGCAGTTCACAGGGTCTCACAGATACGCAGTATTTT. Translation: CASSSQGLTDTQYF. The chain carries TRBV2 and TRBJ2-3; a possible D gene is TRBD1 (6 bases). This CDR3 comprises 14 residues. Trimming took 5 bases from V and 2 from J, leaving 11 bases between them. Germline V gene data show CDR1 as SNHLY and CDR2 as FYNNEI.

Worth noting for this clone: This specimen includes other DNA sequences encoding the same CDR3. The chain recombines TRBV7-9 with TRBJ1-2; no clear D gene. V was clipped by 1 base and J by 5 bases, with 5 bases between them. In germline, CDR1 is SEHNR, CDR2 FQNEAQ (reference sequence). The CDR3 runs 12 residues. The CDR3: CASSLGDYGYTF. CDR3 DNA sequence: TGTGCCAGCAGCTTAGGAGATTATGGCTACACCTTC.

The V and J genes are TRBV5-1 and TRBJ2-4; TRBD2 matches at 9 bases. With 0 bases clipped from V and 8 bases from J, the junction kept 3 bases outside the gene matches. There are 14 residues in the CDR3. The germline V gene encodes CDR1 SGHRS and CDR2 YFSETQ. The CDR3 bases are TGCGCCAGCAGCTTGGAGGCTAGCGGGGACATTCAGTACTTC. Translation: CASSLEASGDIQYF.

This clone was found once. The J gene is TRBJ2-2, the V gene TRBV9; D perhaps matches TRBD1 (5 bases). CDR3 size: 17 residues. V lost 0 bases and J 4 bases, leaving 16 bases between the germline ends. Looked up from germline, CDR1 is SGDLS and CDR2 is YYNGEE. CDR3 loop: CASSVDPEGGATGELFF. CDR3 coding DNA: TGTGCCAGCAGCGTAGACCCGGAAGGTGGGGCCACCGGGGAGCTGTTTTTT. The full variable domain, in which reference TRBV9 and TRBJ2-2 provide the parts outside the CDR3, is DSGVTQTPKHLITATGQRVTLRCSPRSGDLSVYWYQQSLDQGLQFLIQYYNGEERAKGNILERFSAQQFPDLHSELNLSSLELGDSALYFCASSVDPEGGATGELFFGEGSRLTVL.

The chain uses TRBV18 and TRBJ2-7; possible D gene TRBD2, 5 bases. Germline CDR1 KGHSH, CDR2 LQKENI. The CDR3 runs 17 residues. The V end lost 2 bases, the J end lost 3 bases, and 20 bases lay between the germline ends. The CDR3 here is CASSPVGMSGSLYEQYF. CDR3 nucleotide sequence: TGTGCCAGCTCACCAGTGGGCATGAGCGGATCCCTCTACGAGCAGTACTTC.

The chain combines TRBV7-3 with TRBJ2-5; 7 bases match TRBD2. CDR3 length equals 14 residues. CDR1 SGHTA and CDR2 FQGTGA come from the germline V gene. V lost 7 bases, J lost 5 bases, and 10 bases stayed unmatched. This CDR3 is CASTYGGLCETQYF. The CDR3 DNA sequence: TGTGCCAGCACCTATGGGGGACTATGTGAGACCCAGTACTTC. The complete variable domain, with remaining parts taken from reference TRBV7-3 and TRBJ2-5, reads GAGVSQTPSNKVTEKGKYVELRCDPISGHTALYWYRQSLGQGPEFLIYFQGTGAADDSGLPNDRFFAVRPEGSVSTLKIQRTERGDSAVYLCASTYGGLCETQYFGPGTRLLVL.

The V and J genes are TRBV28 and TRBJ2-3; tentatively, D is TRBD2 (6 bases). Germline-derived CDR1 and CDR2 are MDHEN and SYDVKM. The CDR3 consists of 15 residues. Trimming removed 2 bases at V and 3 bases at J, with 12 bases between. This chain's CDR3 is CASSLPVGRTDTQYF. CDR3 coding DNA: TGTGCCAGCAGTTTACCCGTGGGGAGGACAGATACGCAGTATTTT.

This chain joins TRBV30 and TRBJ2-7, with D uncertain. The CDR3 spans 13 residues. CDR1 is GTSNPN and CDR2 is SVGIG in the germline V gene (reference sequence). V was clipped by 0 bases and J by 7 bases, with 13 bases between them. CDR3 coding DNA: TGTGCCTGGAGTGTACTTGCCTTCTCGGAGCAGTACTTC. It translates to CAWSVLAFSEQYF.

This rearrangement joins TRBV19 to TRBJ1-5, with D possibly matching TRBD1 (5 bases). The CDR3 is 15 residues long. CDR1 and CDR2 (germline): LNHDA, SQIVND (reference sequence). With 1 base removed from V and 6 bases from J, the gap between germline ends came to 13 bases. CDR3 sequence reads: CASSIVEFQGQPQHF. The DNA for the CDR3 is TGTGCCAGTAGTATAGTTGAGTTTCAGGGTCAGCCCCAGCATTTT.

This clone was seen ten or more times. V usage is TRBV9 and J usage is TRBJ2-1, with 14 bases fitting TRBD2. V trimming: 4 bases; J trimming: 9 bases; junction bases outside the gene matches: 9. The CDR3 consists of 16 residues. CDR1 is SGDLS and CDR2 is YYNGEE in the germline V gene. CDR3: CASSPGLAGGEGEQFF. CDR3 DNA: TGTGCCAGCAGCCCAGGACTAGCGGGGGGAGAAGGTGAGCAGTTCTTC. Supplemented by reference TRBV9 and TRBJ2-1, the full variable domain reads DSGVTQTPKHLITATGQRVTLRCSPRSGDLSVYWYQQSLDQGLQFLIQYYNGEERAKGNILERFSAQQFPDLHSELNLSSLELGDSALYFCASSPGLAGGEGEQFFGPGTRLTVL.

This clone was counted between two and nine times. V and J are TRBV11-1 and TRBJ1-1; D ambiguous. The germline V gene has CDR1 SGHAT and CDR2 FQDESV (reference sequence). This CDR3 is 13 amino acids long. Trimming stripped 5 bases from V and 2 bases from J, with 9 bases between. The CDR3 reads CASSRESNTEAFF. In nucleotides, the CDR3 is TGTGCCAGCAGCCGCGAGAGCAACACTGAAGCTTTCTTT.

The count of this clone is one. CDR3 residues: CASSPREANTEAFF. CDR3 nucleotide sequence: TGTGCCAGCTCACCTCGGGAAGCGAACACTGAAGCTTTCTTT. The chain has TRBV18 and TRBJ1-1, with D unresolved. There are 14 residues in the CDR3. Germline loops: CDR1 KGHSH, CDR2 LQKENI. With 3 bases removed from V and 1 base from J, the gap between germline ends came to 9 bases. The variable domain in full, with the rest retrieved from reference TRBV18 and TRBJ1-1, is NAGVMQNPRHLVRRRGQEARLRCSPMKGHSHVYWYRQLPEEGLKFMVYLQKENIIDESGMPKERFSAEFPKEGPSILRIQQVVRGDSAAYFCASSPREANTEAFFGQGTRLTVV.

This clone occurred once. The chain combines TRBV7-2 with TRBJ1-6; the match to TRBD1 covers 8 bases. V was clipped by 3 bases and J by 9 bases; unmatched bases: 13. CDR1 and CDR2 (germline): SGHTA, FQGNSA. The CDR3 is 17 amino acids. CDR3 nucleotides: TGTGCCAGCAGCTTCCCCCCTGTTGGGACAGGAGGTTCACCCCTCCACTTT. It is translated as CASSFPPVGTGGSPLHF.

The V gene is TRBV27, the J gene TRBJ1-2, with D hard to call. The CDR3 is 14 residues long. Germline lookup yields CDR1 MNHEY and CDR2 SMNVEV (reference sequence). V dropped 3 bases and J dropped 4 bases, with 12 bases sitting between them. The CDR3 sequence: CASSFSGNAYGYTF. DNA of the CDR3: TGTGCCAGCAGTTTCTCGGGTAATGCCTATGGCTACACCTTC.

At least ten counts were recorded for this clone. The chain is built from TRBV2 and TRBJ2-3; possibly TRBD1 for D (6 bases). Trimming left V 6 bases short and J 6 bases short, with 16 bases between. The V gene's germline CDR1 is SNHLY and CDR2 FYNNEI. The CDR3 runs to 14 residues. This CDR3 is CASRVGQPGDTQYF. In DNA, the CDR3 is TGTGCCAGCAGAGTAGGACAGCCTGGGGATACGCAGTATTTT.

The rearrangement joins TRBV14 to TRBJ1-1, with 8 bases identical to TRBD1. V was pared by 1 base and J by 5 bases, with 6 bases of the junction left unmatched. The CDR3 sequence is 15 residues long. Per germline, CDR1 SGHDN and CDR2 FVKESK. The CDR3 spells CASSQGTGFSTEAFF. The CDR3 bases are TGTGCCAGCAGCCAAGGGACAGGGTTTTCGACTGAAGCTTTCTTT.

The chain couples TRBV5-5 to TRBJ1-2; D is possibly TRBD1 (6 bases). This CDR3 has 11 residues. Germline V lookup: CDR1 SGHKS, CDR2 YYEKEE (reference sequence). Trimming removed 3 bases at V and 13 bases at J, with 13 bases between. In DNA, the CDR3 is TGTGCCAGCAGCTGGGGGCAAGGTTGCACCTTC. Its translation: CASSWGQGCTF.

CDR3 sequence (DNA): TGTGCCATCCACAGGGTGGACTATGGCTACACCTTC. Translated: CAIHRVDYGYTF. V usage is TRBV28 and J usage is TRBJ1-2, with a possible D match to TRBD1 (6 bases). The V and J ends lost 10 bases and 3 bases respectively, with 12 bases between them. CDR1 and CDR2 (germline): MDHEN, SYDVKM. This CDR3 comprises 12 residues.

In nucleotides, the CDR3 is TGTGCCACACAACAGTACACTGAAGCTTTCTTT. Residues: CATQQYTEAFF. V and J are TRBV6-5 and TRBJ1-1; unclear D gene. In germline, CDR1 is MNHEY, CDR2 SVGAGI. V lost 10 bases, J lost 3 bases, and 9 bases lay in between. The CDR3 sequence is 11 residues long.

This clone appeared a single time. The CDR3, as DNA: TGCGCCAGCAGCTCCTCGGGATTCCTCTACGAGCAGTACTTC. As protein: CASSSSGFLYEQYF. The rearrangement joins TRBV5-1 to TRBJ2-7; tentatively, D is TRBD2 (5 bases). Trimming stripped 3 bases from V and 3 bases from J, with 13 bases between. Germline CDR1 and CDR2: SGHRS and YFSETQ. This CDR3 comprises 14 residues.

The chain has TRBV11-3 and TRBJ2-7, with D perhaps matching TRBD2 (5 bases). Germline values: CDR1 SGHNT, CDR2 YENEEA. With 5 bases removed from V and 5 bases from J, the gap between germline ends came to 19 bases. There are 15 residues in the CDR3. In DNA form, the CDR3 reads TGTGCCAGCAGCGCTGGGGTCGGCGGGTACCACGAGCAGTACTTC. Translated, it gives CASSAGVGGYHEQYF. The complete variable domain, with remaining parts taken from reference TRBV11-3 and TRBJ2-7, reads EAGVVQSPRYKIIEKKQPVAFWCNPISGHNTLYWYLQNLGQGPELLIRYENEEAVDDSQLPKDRFSAERLKGVDSTLKIQPAELGDSAVYLCASSAGVGGYHEQYFGPGTRLTVT.

This clone was counted ten times or more. The rearrangement links TRBV11-2 to TRBJ1-6; 8 nucleotides match TRBD1. The V gene's germline CDR1 is SGHAT and CDR2 FQNNGV. The CDR3 contains 14 residues. V was clipped by 5 bases and J by 8 bases; unmatched bases: 5. CDR3 loop: CASSPYRGDSPLHF. DNA for the CDR3: TGTGCCAGCAGCCCCTACAGGGGGGATTCACCCCTCCACTTT.

The chain has TRBV5-1 and TRBJ2-7, with D unresolved. Trimming cost V 5 bases and J 7 bases, with 10 bases left between them. This CDR3 is 11 amino acids long. Germline V lookup: CDR1 SGHRS, CDR2 YFSETQ. The chain's CDR3 is CASSSAREQYF. DNA for the CDR3: TGCGCCAGCAGTTCAGCCAGGGAGCAGTACTTC.

V usage is TRBV11-2 and J usage is TRBJ2-1; TRBD2 aligns across 10 bases. The V gene end was trimmed by 5 bases and the J gene end by 0 bases; junction bases not matched to a gene: 10. Germline CDR1 SGHAT, CDR2 FQNNGV. This CDR3 is 18 amino acids long. CDR3 DNA: TGTGCCAGCAGCCGGGAAGCGGGAGGGCCCAGCTCCTACAATGAGCAGTTCTTC. Its protein product is CASSREAGGPSSYNEQFF.